This TCR beta chain was sequenced in a study of T cells in localized non-small cell lung cancer. General study points: Adjacent lung had a median around 60 of the 100 largest tumor clones. It was uninvolved adjacent lung that showed the highest T cell clonality, exceeding tumor. Overall survival was longer when the density of T cells in the blood was higher. Since sequencing was restricted to only one region of the tumor, intratumor heterogeneity remains a possibility.

The protocol was immunoSEQ multiplex PCR, while the TCRdb copy is restricted to in-frame clones and leaves out a portion. The sample shows approximately 33,000 clones, around nine tenths of them seen only once. About this clone: What it binds is not known.

In germline, CDR1 is SGHVS, CDR2 FNYEAQ. V lost 10 bases, J lost 5 bases, and 10 bases stayed unmatched. The CDR3 is made up of 13 amino acids. The V gene is TRBV7-6, the J gene TRBJ1-2; 7 positions agree with TRBD1. This TCR came from a woman aged 35-75 years with stage I lung adenocarcinoma. The starting material was peripheral blood, obtained before any cancer treatment. In DNA, the CDR3 is TGTGCCATCCGAGCGATGACAGGGTATGGCTACACCTTC. This translates into CAIRAMTGYGYTF.